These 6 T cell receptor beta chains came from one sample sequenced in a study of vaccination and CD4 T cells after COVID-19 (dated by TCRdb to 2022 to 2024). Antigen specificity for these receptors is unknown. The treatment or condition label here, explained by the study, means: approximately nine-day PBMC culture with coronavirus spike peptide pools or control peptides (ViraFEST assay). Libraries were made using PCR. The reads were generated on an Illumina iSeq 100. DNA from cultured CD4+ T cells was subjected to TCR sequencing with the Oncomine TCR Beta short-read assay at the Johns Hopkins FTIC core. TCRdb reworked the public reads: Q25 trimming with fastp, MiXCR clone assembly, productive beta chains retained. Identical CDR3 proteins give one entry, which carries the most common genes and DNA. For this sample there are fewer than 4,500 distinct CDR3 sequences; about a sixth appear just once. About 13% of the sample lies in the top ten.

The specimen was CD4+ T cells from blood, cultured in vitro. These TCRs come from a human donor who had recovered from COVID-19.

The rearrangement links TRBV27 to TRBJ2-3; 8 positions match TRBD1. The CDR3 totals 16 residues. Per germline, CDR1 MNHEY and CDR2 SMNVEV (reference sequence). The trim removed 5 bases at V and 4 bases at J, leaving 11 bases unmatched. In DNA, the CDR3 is TGTGCCAGCAGTCCCTTGGGACAGGTCGAGCCAGATACGCAGTATTTT. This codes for CASSPLGQVEPDTQYF.

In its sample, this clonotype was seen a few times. The CDR3: CASSYAETQYF. The CDR3, as DNA: TGTGCCAGCAGTTACGCAGAGACCCAGTACTTC. The rearrangement joins TRBV6-5 to TRBJ2-5; D is unclear. V lost 2 bases and J lost 4, with 2 bases in between. The germline CDR1 and CDR2 sequences are MNHEY and SVGAGI. The CDR3 has 11 amino acids.

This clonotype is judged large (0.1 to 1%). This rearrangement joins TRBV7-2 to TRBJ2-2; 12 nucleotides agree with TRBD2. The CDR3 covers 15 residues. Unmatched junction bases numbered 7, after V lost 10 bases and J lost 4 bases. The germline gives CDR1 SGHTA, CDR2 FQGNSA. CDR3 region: CATIQGLAGTGELFF. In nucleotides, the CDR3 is TGTGCCACCATCCAGGGACTAGCGGGCACCGGGGAGCTGTTTTTT.

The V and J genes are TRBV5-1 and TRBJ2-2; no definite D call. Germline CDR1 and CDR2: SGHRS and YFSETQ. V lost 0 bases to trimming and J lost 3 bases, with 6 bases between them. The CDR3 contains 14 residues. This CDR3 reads CASSLEPHTGELFF. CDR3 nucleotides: TGCGCCAGCAGCTTGGAGCCACACACCGGGGAGCTGTTTTTT.

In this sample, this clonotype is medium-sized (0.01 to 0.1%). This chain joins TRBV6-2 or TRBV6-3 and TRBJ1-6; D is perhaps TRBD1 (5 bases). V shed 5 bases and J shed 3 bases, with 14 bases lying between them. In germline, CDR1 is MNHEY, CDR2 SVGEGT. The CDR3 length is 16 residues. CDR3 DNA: TGTGCCAGCAGTACTTGGGGGTACGGCTATAATTCACCCCTCCACTTT. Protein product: CASSTWGYGYNSPLHF.

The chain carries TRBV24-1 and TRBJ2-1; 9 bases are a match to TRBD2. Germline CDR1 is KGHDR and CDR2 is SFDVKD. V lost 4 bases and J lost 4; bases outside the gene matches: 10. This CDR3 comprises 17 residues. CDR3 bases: TGTGCCACCAGTGAGTCAGGTAGCGGGGGAAGATACAATGAGCAGTTCTTC. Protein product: CATSESGSGGRYNEQFF.